The present entry profiles one T cell receptor beta chain with its context. Its antigen is currently unknown. Coverage ceases 3 residues before the CDR3 finishes, and the germline J gene fills in the end. The data stem from a study of T cell clonality in common variable immunodeficiency. Sequenced by immunoSEQ multiplex PCR; TCRdb stores in-frame clones only, minus some. The sample holds tens of thousands of clones, and no clone turns up only once. The study's findings and limits: CVID subjects had higher TCRbeta clonality than healthy controls, most marked in about a third. Links between repertoire features and CVID complications were heterogeneity-limited.

Donors gave 5 to 8 ml heparinized peripheral whole blood. After removal of 3 bases from V and 9 bases from J, the junction contained 7 bases not matched to a gene. This CDR3 has 15 residues. The germline gives CDR1 SEHNR, CDR2 FQNEAQ (reference sequence). This chain joins TRBV7-9 and TRBJ1-5, with 11 bases that match TRBD1. The sequence derives from a person between 18 and 75 years old in good health. Sequenced: peripheral blood mononuclear cells. Partial CDR3 DNA: TGTGCCAGCAGCTTTGCCGGACAGGGGGCACGGCCC. It is translated as CASSFAGQGARP. The complete CDR3 sequence is CASSFAGQGARPQHF.